The following is a T cell receptor (beta chain) sequence with its context. At one end, the junction sequence differs from germline, possibly due to a read error. This entry belongs to a study of tumor and adjacent non-tumor tissue in lung cancer. A modified ARM-PCR protocol with three rounds of nested PCR amplified TCRbeta. TCRdb re-called the multiplex PCR reads through MiXCR, storing one row per CDR3 protein. The repertoire holds 90,000 to 100,000 distinct CDR3 sequences, with more than 80% as singletons. The template was RNA from unsorted bulk tissue. This non-tumor lung sample came from over 3 cm beyond the tumor edge. The CDR3 loop spans 15 amino acids.

This TCR came from a man aged 55 to 70 with small cell lung cancer. The chain combines TRBV12-3 or TRBV12-4 with TRBJ2-5, with TRBD2 identical over 9 bases. Specimen: distant non-tumor lung tissue. The CDR3: CGSSPYSGGQETQYF. Written as DNA, the CDR3 is TGTGGCAGCAGCCCATATAGCGGGGGACAAGAGACCCAGTACTTC.